The 14 T cell receptor beta chains below were found in one sample sequenced in a study of blood T cell repertoires in COVID-19. TCRdb's table, derived via immunoSEQ multiplex PCR, lists solely in-frame clones and lacks some. The table lists 150,000 to 200,000 clones, roughly nine tenths of them singletons, with 20% to 25% in the top ten. Input material: peripheral blood. The receptors here all came from a man aged 60 to 75 with active or convalescent COVID-19.

The DNA for the CDR3 is TGCGCCAGCAGCCACCGGGACAGGGGTTACGAGCAGTACTTC. It yields the protein CASSHRDRGYEQYF. The rearrangement links TRBV5-1 to TRBJ2-7; TRBD1 matches 10 bases. The CDR3 loop spans 14 amino acids. Germline CDR1 is SGHRS and CDR2 is YFSETQ. V was clipped by 4 bases and J by 4 bases; unmatched bases: 5.

V and J are TRBV6-5 and TRBJ2-7; D perhaps matches TRBD1 (8 bases). The CDR3 totals 15 residues. CDR1 is MNHEY, CDR2 SVGAGI, per germline. V lost 6 bases and J 2 bases, leaving 17 bases between the germline ends. CDR3 sequence (DNA): TGTGCCAGCAGATTTGGACAGGGAGGGACCTACGAGCAGTACTTC. This sequence encodes CASRFGQGGTYEQYF.

The gene calls are TRBV6-5 and TRBJ2-1; D is perhaps TRBD2 (6 bases). Trimming left V 10 bases short and J 1 base short, with 14 bases between. The CDR3 is 14 residues long. Germline CDR1 reads MNHEY; CDR2 reads SVGAGI. The CDR3 spells CATQEGVSYNEQFF. CDR3 in DNA: TGTGCCACCCAGGAGGGTGTTTCCTACAATGAGCAGTTCTTC.

The chain has TRBV14 and TRBJ1-5; TRBD1 might be the D (6 bases). V was pared by 6 bases and J by 1 base, with 7 bases between. This CDR3 has 13 amino acids. CDR1 is SGHDN and CDR2 is FVKESK in the germline V gene. In DNA, the CDR3 is TGTGCCAGCAGTACAGGGAGCAATCAGCCCCAGCATTTT. It encodes CASSTGSNQPQHF.

This chain joins TRBV3-1 (or the pseudogene TRBV3-2) and TRBJ2-1; a weak D match, TRBD2 (7 bases). V lost 4 bases to trimming and J lost 8 bases, with 15 bases between them. The CDR3 extends over 14 amino acids. In germline, CDR1 is LGHDT, CDR2 YNNKEL (reference sequence). The CDR3 DNA reads as TGTGCCAGCAGCCTGGAGGGGGGAGGGGATGAGCAGTTCTTC. Translated, it gives CASSLEGGGDEQFF.

The V and J genes are TRBV6-5 and TRBJ2-1, with D perhaps TRBD2 (6 bases). This CDR3 contains 15 residues. V shed 4 bases and J shed 7 bases, with 17 bases lying between them. CDR1 is MNHEY, CDR2 SVGAGI, per germline. The CDR3 nucleotides are TGTGCCAGCAGTTCGGGACTCCCCGGGGAGAATGAGCAGTTCTTC. Its protein product is CASSSGLPGENEQFF.

The chain uses TRBV5-4 and TRBJ2-1; D perhaps matches TRBD1 (6 bases). The CDR3 spans 14 residues. The germline gives CDR1 SGHNT, CDR2 YYREEE (reference sequence). V lost 0 bases, J lost 8 bases, and 12 bases lay in between. The chain's CDR3 is CASSLEVKGDEQFF. CDR3 DNA: TGTGCCAGCAGCTTGGAGGTTAAGGGGGATGAGCAGTTCTTC. Full variable domain (missing parts from reference TRBV5-4 and TRBJ2-1): ETGVTQSPTHLIKTRGQQVTLRCSSQSGHNTVSWYQQALGQGPQFIFQYYREEENGRGNFPPRFSGLQFPNYSSELNVNALELDDSALYLCASSLEVKGDEQFFGPGTRLTVL.

The chain carries TRBV5-1 and TRBJ1-1; maybe TRBD1 (5 bases). V lost 7 bases and J 4 bases, leaving 17 bases between the germline ends. Germline CDR1 SGHRS, CDR2 YFSETQ. There are 14 residues in the CDR3. This CDR3 is CASAGGGTSTEAFF. CDR3 DNA sequence: TGCGCCAGCGCCGGGGGAGGGACTAGCACTGAAGCTTTCTTT. Looking up the rest from reference TRBV5-1 and TRBJ1-1 gives the full variable domain: KAGVTQTPRYLIKTRGQQVTLSCSPISGHRSVSWYQQTPGQGLQFLFEYFSETQRNKGNFPGRFSGRQFSNSRSEMNVSTLELGDSALYLCASAGGGTSTEAFFGQGTRLTVV.

A remark on this clone: The junction departs from the called germline gene at one end, perhaps through a read error. CDR3 in amino acids: CASSYRPGQRF. Written as DNA, the CDR3 is TGCGCCAGCAGCTACCGACCGGGACAGAGATTC. The chain uses TRBV5-1 and TRBJ2-7; TRBD1 matches 7 bases. The CDR3 extends over 11 amino acids. Per the germline V gene, CDR1 is SGHRS and CDR2 is YFSETQ. Combining the CDR3 with reference TRBV5-1 and TRBJ2-7 gives the whole variable domain KAGVTQTPRYLIKTRGQQVTLSCSPISGHRSVSWYQQTPGQGLQFLFEYFSETQRNKGNFPGRFSGRQFSNSRSEMNVSTLELGDSALYLCASSYRPGQRFGPGTRLTVT.

This chain uses TRBV11-3 with TRBJ2-3, with a tentative D call TRBD2 (6 bases). The length of the CDR3 is 13 residues. CDR1 is SGHNT, CDR2 YENEEA, per germline. Trimming shortened V by 1 base and J by 6 bases, and 8 bases separated the two germline ends. The CDR3 sequence is CASSLGAGDTQYF. CDR3 nucleotide sequence: TGTGCCAGCAGCTTAGGCGCGGGGGATACGCAGTATTTT.

This chain joins TRBV5-1 and TRBJ1-1; 7 nucleotides align to TRBD1. Germline assignment: CDR1 SGHRS and CDR2 YFSETQ. CDR3 length: 16 amino acids. The ends lost 4 bases at V and 0 bases at J; junction bases unmatched: 9. CDR3 nucleotide sequence: TGCGCCAGCAGCCCCGGGACAGTATATATGAACACTGAAGCTTTCTTT. This codes for CASSPGTVYMNTEAFF.

In its sample, this clone was seen once. V gene TRBV2 combines with J gene TRBJ1-1; 8 bases line up with TRBD1. The junction had 9 bases not matched to a gene; V was cut back by 6 bases and J by 3 bases. Germline-derived CDR1 and CDR2 are SNHLY and FYNNEI. The CDR3 is 15 amino acids. CDR3 residues: CASSARQGRDTEAFF. The CDR3 DNA follows: TGTGCCAGCAGCGCCCGACAGGGGAGGGACACTGAAGCTTTCTTT.

The rearrangement uses TRBV5-1 and TRBJ1-1, with D unresolved. Germline CDR1 is SGHRS and CDR2 is YFSETQ. V lost 2 bases and J lost 1, with 9 bases in between. The CDR3 runs to 14 residues. In DNA form, the CDR3 reads TGCGCCAGCAGCTTTGGTTCAGGGAACACTGAAGCTTTCTTT. Translated: CASSFGSGNTEAFF.

The chain recombines TRBV7-9 with TRBJ1-1; D gene unclear. V was pared by 1 base and J by 8 bases, with 8 bases between. The CDR3 contains 12 residues. Germline V gene data show CDR1 as SEHNR and CDR2 as FQNEAQ (reference sequence). CDR3 sequence (DNA): TGTGCCAGCAGCTTAGGAGGGATGGAAGCTTTCTTT. This encodes CASSLGGMEAFF.